This T cell receptor (beta chain) appears in the sequencing data of a study of cytomegalovirus exposure and HLA in healthy donors. General study findings and limits: What a later analysis showed was that several of the most significant clusters appeared linked to common viral pathogens.

Amplification used 60 Vbeta primers and 13 Jbeta primers. Original methodology: In a later analysis, around 87 million unique TCR beta chains included roughly 11 million shared by two or more donors. Method: immunoSEQ multiplex PCR; TCRdb's copy keeps in-frame clones and lacks some. That table gives V, J and clone size, and the DNA gave D and trimming. This sample carries 100,000 to 150,000 clones, 78% of them seen once, and the ten largest clones take roughly 10%. Germline assignment: CDR1 MNHEY and CDR2 SVGAGI. This CDR3 is built from 15 residues. Trimming removed 5 bases at V and 2 bases at J, with 15 bases between. This clone was observed once. Its target is unknown.

The chain is built from TRBV6-5 and TRBJ2-5; tentatively, D is TRBD1 (5 bases). The sequence was obtained from a man aged 25 to 40 in good health and CMV-seropositive. Sample: PBMCs. The CDR3 here is CASSAQGHIQETQYF. The CDR3 DNA is TGTGCCAGCAGTGCGCAGGGCCACATTCAAGAGACCCAGTACTTC.